The 4 T cell receptor beta chains presented below share a single source sample, sequenced in a study of radiation and T cells in renal cell carcinoma. Regarding time point: baseline pretreatment blood. Specified treatment: 15 Gy SBRT to primary tumor, nephrectomy 4 weeks later. Repertoires were generated with immunoSEQ multiplex PCR, while TCRdb's copy carries only in-frame clones and drops some. The sample gives more than 140,000 clones, around four fifths of which show up once; approximately 24% is in the top ten. Sequences were derived from blood, sampled from a patient whose treatment included radiotherapy and nephrectomy. The receptors shown here come from a woman aged 45 to 65 with renal cell carcinoma.

The rearrangement uses TRBV2 and TRBJ2-3; 10 nucleotides line up with TRBD2. The CDR3 is made up of 15 amino acids. Germline loops: CDR1 SNHLY, CDR2 FYNNEI. Trimming at V came to 6 bases and at J to 4 bases, leaving 7 bases not matched to a gene. CDR3 in amino acids: CASRKLAGVPDTQYF. DNA for the CDR3: TGTGCCAGCAGGAAGCTAGCGGGAGTACCAGATACGCAGTATTTT.

The V gene is TRBV19, the J gene TRBJ1-1; D possibly corresponds to TRBD1 (5 bases). This CDR3 is 15 amino acids long. CDR1 is LNHDA, CDR2 SQIVND, per germline (reference sequence). Trimming left V 1 base short and J 1 base short, with 10 bases between. The CDR3 spells CASSIGGGRNTEAFF. For the CDR3, the DNA is TGTGCCAGTAGTATAGGTGGGGGAAGGAACACTGAAGCTTTCTTT.

The genes are TRBV15 and TRBJ2-1; 13 nucleotides agree with TRBD2. The CDR3 runs 16 residues. The J segment lost 7 bases and the V segment lost 5 bases, leaving 8 bases of the junction unmatched. The germline V gene has CDR1 LNHNV and CDR2 YYDKDF (reference sequence). The CDR3 is CATSRRTSGSWNEQFF. The CDR3 nucleotides read TGTGCCACCAGCCGAAGGACTAGCGGGAGTTGGAATGAGCAGTTCTTC.

The rearrangement uses TRBV7-2 and TRBJ2-3; tentatively, D is TRBD1 or TRBD2 (7 bases each). V lost 8 bases and J 2 bases, leaving 20 bases between the germline ends. Per germline, CDR1 SGHTA and CDR2 FQGNSA. CDR3 length equals 16 residues. The CDR3 nucleotides read TGTGCCAGCGCGAAAAACCAGGGGGACTACACAGATACGCAGTATTTT. This codes for CASAKNQGDYTDTQYF. The variable domain in full, with the rest retrieved from reference TRBV7-2 and TRBJ2-3, is GAGVSQSPSNKVTEKGKDVELRCDPISGHTALYWYRQSLGQGLEFLIYFQGNSAPDKSGLPSDRFSAERTGGSVSTLTIQRTQQEDSAVYLCASAKNQGDYTDTQYFGPGTRLTVL.